The T cell receptor beta chain described here comes from a study of T-cell memory formation after mild COVID-19. Germline V gene data show CDR1 as KGHDR and CDR2 as SFDVKD. The CDR3 runs to 12 residues. Trimming cost V 5 bases and J 9 bases, with 10 bases left between them. The TCR alpha and TCR beta cDNA libraries, bearing sample barcodes and UMIs, were generated by 5'RACE using constant-segment primers. Each CDR3 protein gets one entry after TCRdb re-called the 5' RACE reads with MiXCR. The sample lists about 140,000 distinct CDR3 sequences; less than 20% were seen once. This clonotype appeared a few times.

The material sequenced was PBMCs or a T cell subset sorted from them (not recorded which). The chain uses TRBV24-1 and TRBJ2-1; D unresolved. This sequence originates from an adult woman who had mild COVID-19 (a few samples of this study predate the infection). Cell type and time point are not known. The CDR3 region is CATSAELGEQFF. DNA for the CDR3: TGTGCCACCAGTGCCGAACTGGGTGAGCAGTTCTTC.